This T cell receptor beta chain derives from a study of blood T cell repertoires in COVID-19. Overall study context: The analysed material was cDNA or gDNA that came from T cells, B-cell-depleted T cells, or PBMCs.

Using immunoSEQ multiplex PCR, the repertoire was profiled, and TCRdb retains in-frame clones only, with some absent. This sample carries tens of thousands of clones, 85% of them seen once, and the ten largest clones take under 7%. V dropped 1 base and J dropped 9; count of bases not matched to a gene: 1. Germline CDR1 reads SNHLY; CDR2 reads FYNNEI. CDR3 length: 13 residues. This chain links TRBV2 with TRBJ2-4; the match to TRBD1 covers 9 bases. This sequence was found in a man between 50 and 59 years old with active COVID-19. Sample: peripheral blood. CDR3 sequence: CASSEGQGGIQYF. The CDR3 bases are TGTGCCAGCAGTGAAGGACAGGGGGGCATTCAGTACTTC.